Below are 22 T cell receptor beta chains sequenced from a single sample in a study of blood T cells in healthy people across ages. For the second PCR, which ran for roughly 7 to 11 cycles, a sample-barcoded 5' primer and a J-beta primer mix were used. From the 5' RACE reads, TCRdb called clonotypes with MiXCR, one entry per CDR3 protein. The sample lists approximately 780,000 distinct CDR3 sequences; under 30% were seen once. The data were also submitted as part of a second study, on T cells of mothers and their children.

The sequenced material came from blood. The source of these receptors is a boy younger than 18 in good health.

The V gene is TRBV12-3 or TRBV12-4, the J gene TRBJ1-2, with TRBD1 matching 7 bases. Trimming cost V 5 bases and J 7 bases; bases outside gene matches: 13. The CDR3 contains 15 residues. Here the CDR3 reads CASSALDRVVGGYTF. In nucleotides, the CDR3 is TGTGCCAGCAGTGCCCTTGACAGGGTAGTAGGTGGCTACACCTTC.

CDR3 residues: CATSDDPGSNLRGPSGNTIYF. DNA for the CDR3: TGTGCCACCAGTGATGATCCGGGATCCAACCTTCGAGGCCCCTCTGGAAACACCATATATTTT. V is TRBV24-1 and J is TRBJ1-3; D is uncertain. The CDR3 length is 21 residues. V lost 3 bases to trimming and J lost 0 bases, with 26 bases between them. Germline CDR1 reads KGHDR; CDR2 reads SFDVKD.

This clonotype came up a few times. V is TRBV5-1 and J is TRBJ1-1; 7 bases fit TRBD1. Losses at the gene ends were 4 bases for V and 6 bases for J; bases not matched to a gene: 9. CDR1 is SGHRS, CDR2 YFSETQ, per germline. The CDR3 has 14 residues. The CDR3 sequence: CASSATGQVAEAFF. Here the CDR3 DNA reads TGCGCCAGCAGCGCCACCGGACAGGTCGCTGAAGCTTTCTTT.

The CDR3 here is CASSLVGTGMNYGYTF. The CDR3 nucleotides read TGTGCCAGCAGCTTGGTTGGGACAGGGATGAACTATGGCTACACCTTC. The J gene is TRBJ1-2, the V gene TRBV5-4, with TRBD1 matching 9 bases. V dropped 0 bases and J dropped 2; count of bases not matched to a gene: 5. The CDR3 contains 16 residues. Germline lookup yields CDR1 SGHNT and CDR2 YYREEE (reference sequence).

This clonotype appeared a few times. The rearrangement links TRBV28 to TRBJ2-4; D might be TRBD1 or TRBD2, each matching 7 bases. Trimming took off 6 bases at V and 4 bases at J, with 16 bases between the two ends. This CDR3 has 15 residues. Looked up from germline, CDR1 is MDHEN and CDR2 is SYDVKM. The CDR3, as DNA: TGTGCCAGCAGCTTCCCAGGGGGGGGAAAAAACATTCAGTACTTC. Translated, it gives CASSFPGGGKNIQYF.

The V and J genes are TRBV5-1 and TRBJ1-1; D perhaps matches TRBD1 (5 bases). With 4 bases removed from V and 1 base from J, the gap between germline ends came to 17 bases. The germline V gene encodes CDR1 SGHRS and CDR2 YFSETQ. The CDR3 spans 16 residues. CDR3 nucleotide sequence: TGCGCCAGCAGCCTAAGTTGGGTCGGACAGAACACTGAAGCTTTCTTT. This gives the protein CASSLSWVGQNTEAFF.

The chain carries TRBV11-2 and TRBJ2-1; 14 bases are a match to TRBD2. The CDR3 totals 16 residues. Losses at the gene ends were 5 bases for V and 10 bases for J; bases not matched to a gene: 10. In germline, CDR1 is SGHAT, CDR2 FQNNGV. The CDR3 is CASSPTTSGGAREQFF. CDR3 sequence (DNA): TGTGCCAGCAGCCCGACGACTAGCGGGGGGGCGAGGGAGCAGTTCTTC.

This chain uses TRBV12-3 or TRBV12-4 with TRBJ2-6; D gene ambiguous. This CDR3 spans 15 amino acids. The V and J ends lost 5 bases and 0 bases respectively, with 8 bases between them. The chain's CDR3 is CASSAMSSGANVLTF. CDR3 coding DNA: TGTGCCAGCAGTGCGATGAGCTCTGGGGCCAACGTCCTGACTTTC.

V usage is TRBV6-2 or TRBV6-3 and J usage is TRBJ2-1; maybe TRBD2 (6 bases). Trimming removed 5 bases at V and 0 bases at J, with 14 bases between. This CDR3 region has 16 residues. Germline CDR1 is MNHEY and CDR2 is SVGEGT. CDR3: CASSQVAVPSYNEQFF. The CDR3 nucleotides read TGTGCCAGCAGTCAAGTAGCGGTCCCCTCCTACAATGAGCAGTTCTTC.

The V call is TRBV20-1, the J call TRBJ1-3; TRBD1 might be the D (5 bases). Germline CDR1 DFQATT, CDR2 SNEGSKA (reference sequence). CDR3 length: 13 residues. V shed 5 bases and J shed 4 bases, with 12 bases lying between them. CDR3 nucleotides: TGCAGTGCTGCGGGGGAAGAGGGAAACACCATATATTTT. This codes for CSAAGEEGNTIYF.

This CDR3 is CASTKTRQETQYF. The CDR3 nucleotides read TGTGCCAGCACTAAGACAAGACAAGAGACCCAGTACTTC. This chain uses TRBV2 with TRBJ2-5; D is unresolved. The germline CDR1 and CDR2 sequences are SNHLY and FYNNEI. This CDR3 region has 13 residues. Deletions cut 7 bases from V and 2 bases from J, with 11 bases between.

This clonotype has a handful of counts. One end of the junction does not line up with germline, which may come from a read error. This chain uses TRBV7-2 with TRBJ2-7; no clear D gene. Germline-derived CDR1 and CDR2 are SGHTA and FQGNSA. CDR3 size: 14 residues. CDR3 coding DNA: TGTGCCAGCAGCCCGTTTTGGGATAGCTACGAACAGTACTTC. Its translation is CASSPFWDSYEQYF.

The chain employs TRBV14 and TRBJ2-7; D is undetermined. The CDR3 length is 14 residues. V lost 4 bases and J 2 bases, leaving 12 bases between the germline ends. The germline gives CDR1 SGHDN, CDR2 FVKESK. CDR3 amino acids: CASSPDLEAYEQYF. The CDR3, as DNA: TGTGCCAGCAGCCCGGACCTAGAGGCCTACGAGCAGTACTTC.

This clonotype was found once. The chain couples TRBV12-3 or TRBV12-4 to TRBJ1-3; D unclear. CDR3 length equals 14 residues. V lost 4 bases to trimming and J lost 4 bases, with 11 bases between them. DNA for the CDR3: TGTGCCAGCAGTTCAAGGACGGTAGGAAACACCATATATTTT. It yields the protein CASSSRTVGNTIYF.

The table lists this clonotype with many counts. The V call is TRBV7-3, the J call TRBJ1-1; 8 nucleotides match TRBD1. The trim removed 9 bases at V and 0 bases at J, leaving 3 bases unmatched. Germline values: CDR1 SGHTA, CDR2 FQGTGA. The CDR3 contains 13 residues. The CDR3 region has the DNA TGTGCCAGTGGACAGGGTATGAACACTGAAGCTTTCTTT. It specifies CASGQGMNTEAFF.

V usage is TRBV6-5 and J usage is TRBJ2-3; weak D call: TRBD2 (5 bases). Trimming took 2 bases from V and 0 from J, leaving 24 bases between them. The CDR3 is 20 residues long. Looked up from germline, CDR1 is MNHEY and CDR2 is SVGAGI. Here the CDR3 DNA reads TGTGCCAGCAGTTACCGCTATATACCTGACGGGGTTTCTAGCACAGATACGCAGTATTTT. This translates into CASSYRYIPDGVSSTDTQYF.

The chain links TRBV28 to TRBJ2-5; 8 bases line up with TRBD1. The end of the DNA aligns better with TRBJ2-7, so the J call may be wrong. Germline assignment: CDR1 MDHEN and CDR2 SYDVKM. The CDR3 is made up of 15 amino acids. The CDR3 DNA reads TGTGCCAGCAGTTTATTCGGGACAGGCCTCTACGAGCAGTACTTC. It specifies CASSLFGTGLYEQYF.

Written as DNA, the CDR3 is TGTGCCAGCGAGTTTAGCGGGGTCCAGTTCTTC. This gives the protein CASEFSGVQFF. The chain combines TRBV12-3 or TRBV12-4 with TRBJ2-1, with 8 bases aligning to TRBD2. CDR3 length: 11 residues. J gave up 13 bases and V 8 bases, and 7 bases lay outside the gene matches.

The J gene is TRBJ2-2, the V gene TRBV12-3 or TRBV12-4; 8 nucleotides match TRBD1. V was clipped by 4 bases and J by 2 bases; unmatched bases: 9. This CDR3 comprises 17 residues. The CDR3 DNA sequence: TGTGCCAGCAGTTCTGGCAGGGGACAGGCTAACACCGGGGAGCTGTTTTTT. This translates into CASSSGRGQANTGELFF.

This sequence joins TRBV2 and TRBJ2-2; D is unclear. Germline assignment: CDR1 SNHLY and CDR2 FYNNEI. The CDR3 is 13 residues long. Trimming removed 5 bases at V and 7 bases at J, with 11 bases between. The CDR3, as DNA: TGTGCCAGCAGTCCCCTAAGCAGCGGGGAGCTGTTTTTT. Protein sequence: CASSPLSSGELFF.

The chain recombines TRBV10-3 with TRBJ1-5; possible D gene TRBD1, 6 bases. Per the germline V gene, CDR1 is ENHRY and CDR2 is SYGVKD. Trimming pared 2 bases from V and 2 bases from J, leaving 7 bases between. The CDR3 consists of 14 residues. In DNA, the CDR3 is TGTGCCATCAGTGAGCGACAGGGCAATCAGCCCCAGCATTTT. Protein product: CAISERQGNQPQHF.

This clonotype was seen more than once but under ten times. This chain links TRBV4-3 with TRBJ2-5; 9 bases are shared with TRBD1. The CDR3 extends over 16 amino acids. Losses at the gene ends were 0 bases for V and 2 bases for J; bases not matched to a gene: 4. Germline V gene sequence: CDR1 LGHNA, CDR2 YSLEER. The CDR3 protein is CASSQEGQGTQETQYF. CDR3 DNA: TGCGCCAGCAGCCAAGAGGGACAGGGTACTCAAGAGACCCAGTACTTC.